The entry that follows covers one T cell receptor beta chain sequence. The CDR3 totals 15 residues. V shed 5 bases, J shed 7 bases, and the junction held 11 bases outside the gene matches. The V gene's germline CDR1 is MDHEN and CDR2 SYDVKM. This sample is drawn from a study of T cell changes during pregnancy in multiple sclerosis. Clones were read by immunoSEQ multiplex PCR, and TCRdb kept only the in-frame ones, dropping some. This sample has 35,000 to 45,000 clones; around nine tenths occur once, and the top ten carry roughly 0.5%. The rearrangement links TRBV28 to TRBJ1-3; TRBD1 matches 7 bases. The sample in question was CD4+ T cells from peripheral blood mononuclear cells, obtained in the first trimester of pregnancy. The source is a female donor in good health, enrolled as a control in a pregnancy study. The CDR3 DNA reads TGTGCCAGCAGTGCCCCAGGGGGACGGGAGAACACCATATATTTT. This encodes CASSAPGGRENTIYF.